The 15 T cell receptor beta chains presented below share a single source sample, sequenced in a study of CD8+ T cells in alopecia areata. Extracted RNA was reverse transcribed, and the resulting cDNA served as sequencing template. The data were produced by immunoSEQ multiplex PCR, yet TCRdb's version contains in-frame clones alone and is incomplete. Observed are 270,000 or so clones, no singletons, with the top ten taking 1.2%. Cutaneous lymph node cells were pooled, and they were sorted using CD4, CD8alpha, NKG2D, NKG2ACE and other markers. Material for sequencing was CD4+ T cells sorted from a lymph node. The receptors were sampled from a C3H/HeJ mouse with alopecia areata. MHC haplotype: H2-k.

This clone was seen a few times. Any gene name here is a mouse gene name. The sequenced fragment ends 4 residues before the CDR3 boundary, so the rest is inferred from the germline J gene. The chain recombines TRBV1 with TRBJ2-1, with D unclear. The V gene's germline CDR1 is NSQYPW and CDR2 LRSPGD (reference sequence). The CDR3 runs 12 residues. CDR3 DNA, as far as it was read: TGCACCTGCAGTGGAGACATCCCT. As protein: CTCSGDIP. From start to end, the CDR3 is CTCSGDIPEQFF.

This clone has only a few counts. Gene and germline names: mouse. The sample carries other DNA sequences with the same CDR3. The covered CDR3 bases are TGTGCCAGCAGTGATGTCCTGGGGGATAACCAAGAC. As protein: CASSDVLGDNQD. The CDR3 reads in full as CASSDVLGDNQDTQYF. The rearrangement joins TRBV13-1 to TRBJ2-5; 7 bases align to TRBD2. Coverage ceases 4 residues before the CDR3 finishes, and the germline J gene fills in the end. The CDR3 consists of 16 residues. V lost 0 bases, J lost 0 bases, and 4 bases stayed unmatched. CDR1 NSHNY and CDR2 SYGAGN come from the germline V gene.

A remark on this clone: Gene names are the mouse ones. The sequenced fragment ends 4 residues before the CDR3 boundary, so the rest is inferred from the germline J gene. J is TRBJ2-3 and V is TRBV13-1; TRBD2 matches 9 bases. Losses at the gene ends were 6 bases for V and 0 bases for J; bases not matched to a gene: 5. Germline V gene data show CDR1 as NSHNY and CDR2 as SYGAGN. This CDR3 has 15 residues. The CDR3 sequence is CASTRDWDSAETLYF. The CDR3 bases that were read are TGTGCCAGCACCAGGGACTGGGATAGTGCAGAA.

At least ten counts were recorded for this clone. Mouse gene names apply. The read terminates 4 residues ahead of where the CDR3 ends, so the germline J gene completes it. This chain links TRBV17 with TRBJ2-1, with 7 bases identical to TRBD1. There are 14 residues in the CDR3. Trimming removed 6 bases from V and 2 bases from J; junction bases left unmatched: 4. The germline CDR1 and CDR2 sequences are MNHDT and YYDKIL. The sequenced part of the CDR3 DNA is TGTGCTAGCAGCCCTGGGACAGACTATGCT. This sequence encodes CASSPGTDYA. The CDR3 in its entirety is CASSPGTDYAEQFF.

This clone was recorded a few times. Germline and genes: mouse. Read data end 4 residues before the CDR3 end; the end is taken from the germline J gene. The chain is built from TRBV19 and TRBJ2-7; 11 nucleotides align to TRBD2. The germline gives CDR1 FNHDT, CDR2 SITEND (reference sequence). The CDR3 consists of 15 residues. V shed 5 bases and J 2 bases; nucleotides not matched to a gene: 6. The CDR3 sequence is CASSRTGGRPYEQYF. The sequenced CDR3 bases are TGTGCCAGCAGCCGGACTGGGGGGCGACCCTAT.

There are a few counts of this clone. Gene names are mouse gene names. From the germline J gene comes the end of the CDR3, since the read stops 4 residues before it. The sample holds other DNA sequences that translate to the same CDR3. This chain connects TRBV13-2 to TRBJ2-7; 9 bases match TRBD2. This CDR3 has 14 residues. Germline V gives CDR1 NNHNN, CDR2 SYGAGS (reference sequence). The J segment lost 3 bases and the V segment lost 0 bases, leaving 1 base of the junction unmatched. The part of the CDR3 DNA that was read is TGTGCCAGCGGTGATGCCTGGGGGGGCTAT. Translated, it gives CASGDAWGGY. The full-length CDR3 reads as CASGDAWGGYEQYF.

Turning to this clone: Gene names and germline refer to mouse. With the read ending 4 residues before the CDR3 end, the germline J gene is used to fill in that end. Distinct nucleotide sequences in the sample also encode this CDR3. The genes are TRBV31 and TRBJ2-3; 7 nucleotides align to TRBD2. This CDR3 is 14 amino acids long. Germline values: CDR1 GKSSPN, CDR2 SITVG. Trimming cost V 3 bases and J 0 bases; bases outside gene matches: 3. The CDR3 loop is CAWRDWASAETLYF. CDR3 bases read: TGTGCCTGGAGAGACTGGGCTAGTGCAGAA.

To note about this clone: Gene names are the mouse ones. The CDR3: CASRQTGQRAETLYF. CDR3 DNA, as far as it was read: TGTGCTAGCCGCCAGACAGGGCAGCGTGCAGAA. The chain joins TRBV29 to TRBJ2-3; the match to TRBD1 covers 7 bases. The CDR3 end is not reached by the read, which stops 4 residues before it; the germline J gene fills it in. This CDR3 contains 15 residues. The V and J ends lost 8 bases and 1 base, in that order; junction bases with no gene match: 9. The germline CDR1 and CDR2 sequences are MSHET and SYDVDS.

For this clone: Gene names follow the mouse nomenclature. The read falls 4 residues short of the CDR3 end, and the missing part is taken from the germline J gene. This chain links TRBV13-3 with TRBJ2-3; possibly TRBD1 for D (5 bases). The CDR3 totals 14 residues. Looked up from germline, CDR1 is NNHDY and CDR2 is SYVADS. Trimming cost V 3 bases and J 0 bases, with 8 bases left between them. CDR3: CASSAEGSAETLYF. The DNA read from the CDR3 is TGTGCCAGCAGTGCCGAGGGGAGTGCAGAA.

Points on this clone: The gene names given are mouse names. From the germline J gene comes the end of the CDR3, since the read stops 4 residues before it. The rearrangement links TRBV13-1 to TRBJ2-5; 10 bases fit TRBD1. This CDR3 contains 16 residues. Trimming at V came to 5 bases and at J to 1 base, leaving 7 bases not matched to a gene. Germline assignment: CDR1 NSHNY and CDR2 SYGAGN. CDR3 residues: CASSAPGTGDQDTQYF. The CDR3 bases that were read are TGTGCCAGCAGCGCTCCCGGGACAGGGGACCAAGAC.

This clone was observed a few times. Gene and germline names: mouse. CDR3 in amino acids: CTCSSPQRDTQYF. CDR3 DNA, as far as it was read: TGCACCTGCAGTTCCCCCCAGAGGGAC. The chain is built from TRBV1 and TRBJ2-5; D unresolved. The read ends 4 residues early relative to the CDR3; the germline J gene fills the gap. The CDR3 loop spans 13 amino acids. Germline V gives CDR1 NSQYPW, CDR2 LRSPGD (reference sequence).

Regarding this clone: Mouse gene names apply. The read ends 3 residues shy of where the CDR3 ends; the end is completed using the germline J gene. The gene calls are TRBV1 and TRBJ1-6; TRBD1 aligns across 7 bases. TRBJ1-6 is sorted into the ORF group, with uncertain function. This CDR3 has 16 amino acids. Germline V CDR1 and CDR2: NSQYPW, LRSPGD (reference sequence). The ends lost 2 bases at V and 7 bases at J; junction bases unmatched: 8. The CDR3 DNA, read in part, is TGCACCTGCAGTGCAACAACAGGGGCCGGGAATTCGCCC. It yields the protein CTCSATTGAGNSP. The whole CDR3 reads CTCSATTGAGNSPLYF.

A few counts support this clone. These gene names are mouse names. From the germline J gene comes the end of the CDR3, since the read stops 4 residues before it. The gene calls are TRBV5 and TRBJ2-5; TRBD2 agrees at 10 bases. V gave up 3 bases and J gave up 0 bases; unmatched junction bases: 3. Germline loops: CDR1 LGHNA, CDR2 YNLKQL (reference sequence). The CDR3 covers 16 residues. The part of the CDR3 DNA that was read is TGTGCCAGCAGCCACGGACTGGGGGCTAACCAAGAC. Translated, it gives CASSHGLGANQD. The CDR3 in its entirety is CASSHGLGANQDTQYF.

This clone was observed a handful of times. Genes and germline are mouse. The read ends 4 residues early relative to the CDR3; the germline J gene fills the gap. The genes are TRBV5 and TRBJ2-4; a possible D gene is TRBD2 (5 bases). Germline CDR1 reads LGHNA; CDR2 reads YNLKQL (reference sequence). The CDR3 runs 15 residues. V was cut by 0 bases and J by 0 bases, with 7 bases left in between. The sequenced part of the CDR3 DNA is TGTGCCAGCAGCCAAGATGGGGATAGTCAAAAC. This codes for CASSQDGDSQN. The whole CDR3 sequence reads CASSQDGDSQNTLYF.

Turning to this clone: The genes and germline here are from mouse. The CDR3 protein is CASSISGDTQYF. The part of the CDR3 DNA that was read is TGTGCCAGCAGTATATCAGGTGAC. The V and J genes are TRBV19 and TRBJ2-5, with no clear D. The read terminates 4 residues before the CDR3 end, so the remaining end is supplied by the germline J gene. The CDR3 length is 12 residues. CDR1 is FNHDT, CDR2 SITEND, per germline (reference sequence).